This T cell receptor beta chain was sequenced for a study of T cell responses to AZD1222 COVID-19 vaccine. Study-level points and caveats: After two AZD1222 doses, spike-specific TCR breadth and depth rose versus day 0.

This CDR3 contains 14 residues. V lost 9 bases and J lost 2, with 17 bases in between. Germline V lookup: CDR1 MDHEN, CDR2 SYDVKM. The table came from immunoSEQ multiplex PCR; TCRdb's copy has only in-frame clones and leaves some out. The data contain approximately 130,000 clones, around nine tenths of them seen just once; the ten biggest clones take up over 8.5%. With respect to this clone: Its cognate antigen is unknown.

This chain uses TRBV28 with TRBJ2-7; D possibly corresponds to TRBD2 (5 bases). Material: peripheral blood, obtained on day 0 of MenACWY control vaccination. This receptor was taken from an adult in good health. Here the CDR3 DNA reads TGTGCCAGTGACTCGGCGGGCGGTGCCTACGAGCAGTACTTC. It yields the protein CASDSAGGAYEQYF.